This paragraph reports one T cell receptor (beta chain). Its antigen is still unknown. No base qualities exist here, and no much larger clone lies one base off it. This sample was taken from a study of cytomegalovirus exposure and HLA in healthy donors (dated by TCRdb to about 2017). At the level of the whole study: According to an earlier analysis of a few hundred of the donors, 150 million to 200 million T cells yielded 117 million unique TCR beta sequences and approximately 300 Gb of sequence data. An early release that covered around 590 HLA-typed donors contained approximately 300 gigabases of sequencing data and some 87 million unique TCR sequences. Among the roughly 390 genotyped donors, around 79% belonged to the genetic ancestry cluster associated with self-reported Caucasian donors. The study was designed to test whether signatures of past pathogen exposure could be identified by cataloging public T cell receptors. The study used immunosequencing to profile the T cell repertoires of approximately 630 subjects and linked those repertoires to cytomegalovirus serostatus. Besides the first cohort of about 730 subjects, a separate validation cohort made up of 120 or so different subjects was used. To predict cytomegalovirus infection status, the study combined high-throughput TCR immunosequencing, statistical association of individual TCRs with disease status, and machine learning. To study patterns of TCR occurrence, a later analysis re-analyzed previously published TCR beta repertoires from 700 or so donors and added high-resolution HLA genotyping. In the later analysis, no new phenotypic data were used to find candidate immune exposures; instead, reliance was placed on TCR beta sequences and their occurrence across donors. To decide whether each TCR beta V gene segment behaved as functional or pseudogenic, an earlier analysis of 587 of the donors relied on high-throughput TCR beta sequencing. Donor age, sex, ethnicity and CMV serostatus were compiled alongside the repertoire data. Genome-wide SNP genotypes for about three fifths of the roughly 670 donors were used in a later genetic analysis, which treated that subset as a discovery cohort. Every discovery cohort repertoire had been produced on one sequencing platform. Both class I and class II loci were covered by HLA typing, at four-digit resolution. The number of typed donors differed by locus: about 620-640 for A, B, C, DRB1 and DQB1; approximately 530 for DQA1; roughly 600 for DPA1; and about 450 for DPB1. A handful of DR-DQ haplotypes were handled as single units for association and clustering because linkage in the cohort was strong. Across 300 to 400 genotyped donors of the cohort, an average of approximately 240,000 unique TCR beta nucleotide sequences per donor were sequenced, and 15% to 20% of those sequences were non-productive.

The library relied on the immunoSEQ multiplex PCR assay. For the multiplex PCR, a mixture combining 60 forward primers for TCR Vbeta segments and 13 reverse primers for TCR Jbeta segments was used. The CDR3 region of rearranged TCR beta genes was amplified from genomic DNA by a multiplex PCR assay. The amplified TCR beta libraries were sequenced on the Illumina HiSeq System as 87-base-pair reads. The authors processed their data as follows. In a later analysis, 77 million or so unique TCR beta chains were counted across the 690 or so repertoires, and about 10 million of these chains were shared by at least two donors. A nearest-neighbor algorithm error-corrected the raw reads and collapsed the reads into unique sequences, merging closely related sequences to remove PCR and sequencing errors. To assign V, D and J gene segments, CDR3 sequences were aligned to IMGT reference sequences. For a sequence to be retained, a match of at least six nucleotides to both a V gene segment and a J gene segment was required. A rearrangement counted as productive if the CDR3 had no stop codons and remained in frame with V and J, and every other rearrangement counted as non-productive. Following IMGT convention, CDR3 was defined as the stretch from the second conserved V-encoded cysteine up to the conserved J-encoded phenylalanine. Sequences without an unambiguous match to a single V gene segment were excluded from the earlier analysis of over 500 of the donors. An earlier analysis of roughly 590 of the donors called V segments functional above 56.7% productive rearrangements and segregating when the between-donor standard deviation exceeded 5%. To diagnose cytomegalovirus status from the catalog of TCR beta chain sequences, a statistical classification framework was built. A later analysis assigned V and J genes by comparing TCR nucleotide sequences with IMGT/GENE-DB human TR gene sequences. The TCRdist pipeline was used in a later analysis to assign CDR3 sequences and most-parsimonious VDJ recombination scenarios. In a later analysis, each TCR beta chain was defined by its CDR3 amino acid sequence together with its V-gene family, and reads without a unique V-gene family were excluded. A later analysis removed nearly 600 highly shared, low-generation-probability nucleotide sequences to deal with suspected cross-contamination and a sequencing artifact. For each public chain, a later analysis derived a clonal expansion index from normalized ranks of inferred template counts within each repertoire. In a later analysis, generation probabilities were computed using a VDJ recombination model fitted to out-of-frame rearrangements, and the results were checked against IGoR. In a later analysis, hypergeometric tests were used to score TCR-TCR, TCR-HLA and TCR-CMV co-occurrence, with a repertoire-size bias correction applied to TCR pairs. To estimate false discovery rates, a later analysis permuted the HLA or CMV assignments 20 times. In a later analysis, co-occurring TCRs were grouped using DBSCAN, with TCRdist sequence similarity added in when clustering inside HLA-allele-positive subsets. Co-occurrence clustering excluded repertoires with fewer than 30,000 or more than 120,000 public chains, plus five with anomalous nucleotide sharing. As stored in TCRdb, this immuneACCESS dataset retains in-frame rearrangements with V and J assigned. A fraction of the clones does not appear; measured against another copy, unresolved V genes explain less than half of the discrepancy, and the remainder lacks a known reason. That table is the source of V, J and clone size, and D and trimming were worked out from the DNA. The sample table lists fewer than 150,000 clones, approximately 80% of them with a count of one. Of the sample, 4.5% to 6.5% falls within the top ten clones.

The cohort comprised around 700 healthy bone marrow donors. Cohort members were all nominally healthy when sampled, although unrecorded immune exposures were likely present. The donor was CMV seronegative and was included in the group of over 300 seronegative cohort members. A peripheral blood sample was provided by each donor, and peripheral blood mononuclear cells were used for TCR beta sequencing. Genomic DNA was extracted from the blood cell samples with the Qiagen DNeasy Blood Extraction Kit. General conclusions and limits of the study: The sequencing pipeline was judged likely to have produced a cluster of highly shared sequence variants as a technical artifact. Broadly in line with IMGT annotations, most TCR beta V segments showed up in productive rearrangements about 87% or about 30% of the time in an earlier analysis of several hundred of the donors. The cohort was sequenced for TCR beta chains only, and without alpha or paired-chain data the features that could be detected were limited. V-gene and J-gene trimming of TCR beta chains was associated with a missense DCLRE1C variant in a later genetic analysis, and the association was replicated in an independent cohort. A later analysis associated about 17,000 TCR beta sequences with specific HLA alleles at a false discovery rate of 0.05. Presence/absence analyses assumed roughly uniform sequencing depth across donors, an assumption that may not hold. A further reported finding was that TCR beta sequences accurately predicted the HLA-A and HLA-B alleles for most subjects in the first cohort. CMV serostatus was the only immune exposure information available for the cohort. The authors suggested that the approach could potentially be generalized to other disease states and immunological phenotypes. Across donors, most TCR sequences were observed very rarely, whereas some public TCRs were present in many individuals. The classifier was reported to diagnose cytomegalovirus status with high specificity and sensitivity in both the original and validation cohorts. In vitro tests confirmed that three of the cytomegalovirus-associated TCR beta chains recognize cytomegalovirus antigens. In the study, 164 TCR beta chains were listed as associated with cytomegalovirus. Some IMGT-functional V segments, including TRBV6-2 and TRBV6-3, could not be told apart with the 87-base-pair reads, so those segments were excluded. Because HLA typing was missing for some donors at each locus, association tests included only the typed subset. When HLA alleles, especially DR and DQ, strongly co-occurred, TCR associations were difficult to assign to individual alleles. In a later analysis, HLA-associated TCR beta chains were found to be more clonally expanded and to have lower generation probabilities than equally common non-associated chains. The earlier analysis of a few hundred of the donors excluded some 15 rarely observed V segments, including chromosome 9 orphons, because counts were too low. A later genetic analysis reported fewer N-insertions in productive TCRs among donors in an Asian-associated ancestry cluster than the approximately 670-donor mean. In a later analysis, several top co-occurrence clusters were reported to appear linked to parvovirus B19, influenza, CMV and Epstein-Barr virus. Linkage disequilibrium might explain the correlated functional status among segregating V segments, but an unknown experimental factor could not be excluded. In a later analysis, the rate of TCR association differed among HLA loci, with DRB1 alleles having the most associated TCRs and HLA-C alleles having the fewest. According to a later analysis, most CMV-associated TCR beta chains appeared to be HLA-restricted, and the HLA associations seemed to be driven largely by CMV exposure.

V is cut by 4 bases and J by 4 bases, and the space between the germline ends is 8 bases. The CDR3, from cysteine to phenylalanine, totals 11 residues. This entry keeps only the CDR3 DNA: 33 bases, framed from base 1. According to the germline V gene (reference sequence), CDR1 reads DFQATT and CDR2 reads SNEGSKA. Recombination connected TRBV20-1 to TRBJ2-7; the D gene is perhaps TRBD1, from 6 matching bases. The TCR sequence derives from a male donor in good health and CMV-seronegative. Sequencing was done on a sample of PBMCs. The DNA sequence is given as TGCAGTGCTACCGACAGGTACGAGCAGTACTTC. This gives the protein CSATDRYEQYF.